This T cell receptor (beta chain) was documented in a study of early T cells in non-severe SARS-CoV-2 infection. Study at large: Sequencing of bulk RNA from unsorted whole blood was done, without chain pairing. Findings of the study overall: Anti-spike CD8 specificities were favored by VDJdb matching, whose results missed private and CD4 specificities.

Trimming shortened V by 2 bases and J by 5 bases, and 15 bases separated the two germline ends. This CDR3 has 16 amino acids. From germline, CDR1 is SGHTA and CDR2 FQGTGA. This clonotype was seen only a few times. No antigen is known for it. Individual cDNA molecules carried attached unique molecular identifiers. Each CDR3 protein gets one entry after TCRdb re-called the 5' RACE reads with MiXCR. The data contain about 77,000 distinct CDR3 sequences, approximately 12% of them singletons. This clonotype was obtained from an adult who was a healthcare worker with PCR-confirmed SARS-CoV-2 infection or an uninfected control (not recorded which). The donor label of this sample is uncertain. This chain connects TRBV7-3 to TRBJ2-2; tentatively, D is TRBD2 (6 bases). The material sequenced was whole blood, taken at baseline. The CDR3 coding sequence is TGTGCCAGCAGCTTAGGCCCGCGGGGAGGTACCGGGGAGCTGTTTTTT. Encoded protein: CASSLGPRGGTGELFF.